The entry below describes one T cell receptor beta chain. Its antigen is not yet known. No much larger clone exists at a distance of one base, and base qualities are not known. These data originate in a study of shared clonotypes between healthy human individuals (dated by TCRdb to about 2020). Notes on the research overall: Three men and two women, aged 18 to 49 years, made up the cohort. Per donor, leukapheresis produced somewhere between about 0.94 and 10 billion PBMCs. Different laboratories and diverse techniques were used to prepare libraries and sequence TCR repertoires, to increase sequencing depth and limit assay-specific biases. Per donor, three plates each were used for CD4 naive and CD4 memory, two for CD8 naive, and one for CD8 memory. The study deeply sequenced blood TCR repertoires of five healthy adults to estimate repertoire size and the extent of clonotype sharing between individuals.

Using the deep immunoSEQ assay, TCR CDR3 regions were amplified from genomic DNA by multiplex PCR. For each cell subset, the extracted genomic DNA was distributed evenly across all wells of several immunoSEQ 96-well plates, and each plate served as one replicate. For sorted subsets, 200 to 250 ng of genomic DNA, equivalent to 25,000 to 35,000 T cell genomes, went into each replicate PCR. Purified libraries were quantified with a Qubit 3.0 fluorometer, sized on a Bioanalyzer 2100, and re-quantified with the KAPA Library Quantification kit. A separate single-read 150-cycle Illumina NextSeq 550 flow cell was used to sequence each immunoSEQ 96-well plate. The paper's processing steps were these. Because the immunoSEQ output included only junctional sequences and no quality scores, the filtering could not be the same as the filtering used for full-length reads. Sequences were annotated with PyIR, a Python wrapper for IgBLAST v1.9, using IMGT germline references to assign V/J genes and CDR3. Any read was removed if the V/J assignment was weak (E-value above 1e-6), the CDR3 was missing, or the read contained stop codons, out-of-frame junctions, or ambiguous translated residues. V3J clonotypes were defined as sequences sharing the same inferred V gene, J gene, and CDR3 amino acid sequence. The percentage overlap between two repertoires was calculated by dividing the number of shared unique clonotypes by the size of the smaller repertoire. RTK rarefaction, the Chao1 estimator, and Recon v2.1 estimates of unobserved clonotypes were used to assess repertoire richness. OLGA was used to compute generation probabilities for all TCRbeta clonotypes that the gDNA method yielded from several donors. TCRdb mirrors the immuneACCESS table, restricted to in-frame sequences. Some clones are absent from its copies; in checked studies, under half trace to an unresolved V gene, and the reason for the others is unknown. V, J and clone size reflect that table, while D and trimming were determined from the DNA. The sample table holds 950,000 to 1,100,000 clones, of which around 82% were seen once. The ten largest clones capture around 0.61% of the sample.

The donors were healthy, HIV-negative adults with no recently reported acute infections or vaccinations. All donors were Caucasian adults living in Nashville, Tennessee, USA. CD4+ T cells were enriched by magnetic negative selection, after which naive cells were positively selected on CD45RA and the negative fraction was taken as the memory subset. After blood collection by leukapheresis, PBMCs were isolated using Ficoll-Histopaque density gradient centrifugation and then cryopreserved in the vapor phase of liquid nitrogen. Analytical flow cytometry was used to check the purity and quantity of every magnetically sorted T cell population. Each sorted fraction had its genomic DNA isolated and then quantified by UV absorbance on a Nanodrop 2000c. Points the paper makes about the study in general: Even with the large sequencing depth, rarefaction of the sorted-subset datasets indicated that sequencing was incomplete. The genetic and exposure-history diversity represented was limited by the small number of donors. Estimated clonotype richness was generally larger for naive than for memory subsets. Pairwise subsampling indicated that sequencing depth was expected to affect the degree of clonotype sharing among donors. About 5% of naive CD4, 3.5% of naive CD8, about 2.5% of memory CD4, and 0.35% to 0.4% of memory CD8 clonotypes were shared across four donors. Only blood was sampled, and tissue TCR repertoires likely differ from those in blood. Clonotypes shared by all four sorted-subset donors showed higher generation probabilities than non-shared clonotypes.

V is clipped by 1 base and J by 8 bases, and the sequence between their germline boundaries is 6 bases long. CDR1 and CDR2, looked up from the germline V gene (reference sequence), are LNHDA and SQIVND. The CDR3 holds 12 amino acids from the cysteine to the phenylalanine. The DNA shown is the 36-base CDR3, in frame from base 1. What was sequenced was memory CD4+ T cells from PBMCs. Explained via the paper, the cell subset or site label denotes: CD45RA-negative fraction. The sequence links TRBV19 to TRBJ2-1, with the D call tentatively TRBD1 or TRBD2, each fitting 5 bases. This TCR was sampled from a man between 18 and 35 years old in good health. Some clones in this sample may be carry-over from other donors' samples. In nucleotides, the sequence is TGTGCCAGTAGTATAGTGGGGGATGAGCAGTTCTTC. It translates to CASSIVGDEQFF.